This TCR beta chain was captured in a study of radiation and T cells in renal cell carcinoma. Produced via immunoSEQ multiplex PCR; TCRdb's table is partial and in-frame only. The sample has several thousand clones; around 53% are singletons. Indicated treatment: 15 Gy SBRT to primary tumor, nephrectomy 4 weeks later. Nephrectomy followed 15 Gy stereotactic body radiation by 4 weeks. CDR1 and CDR2 from the germline V gene are LNHNV and YYDKDF (reference sequence). V gave up 1 base and J gave up 2 bases; unmatched junction bases: 6. The CDR3 loop spans 17 amino acids. The TCR was taken from a man aged 60 to 69 with renal cell carcinoma. The sample was tumor tissue, taken from a patient whose treatment included radiotherapy and nephrectomy. The V and J genes are TRBV15 and TRBJ2-1; the match to TRBD1 covers 9 bases. CDR3 DNA sequence: TGTGCCACCAGCAGAGGGACAGGGGAAGCCCCCTACAATGAGCAGTTCTTC. Its translation is CATSRGTGEAPYNEQFF.